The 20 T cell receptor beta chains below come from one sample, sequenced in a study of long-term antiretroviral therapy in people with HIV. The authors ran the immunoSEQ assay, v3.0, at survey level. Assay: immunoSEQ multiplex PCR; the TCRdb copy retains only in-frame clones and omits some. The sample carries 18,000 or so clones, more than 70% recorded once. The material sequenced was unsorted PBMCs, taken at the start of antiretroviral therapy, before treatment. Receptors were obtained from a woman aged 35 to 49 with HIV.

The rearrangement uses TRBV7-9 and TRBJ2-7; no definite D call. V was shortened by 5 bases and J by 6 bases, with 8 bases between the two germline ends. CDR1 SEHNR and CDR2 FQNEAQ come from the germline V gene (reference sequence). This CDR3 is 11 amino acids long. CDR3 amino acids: CASSPEGEQYF. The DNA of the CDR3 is TGTGCCAGCAGCCCGGAAGGCGAGCAGTACTTC.

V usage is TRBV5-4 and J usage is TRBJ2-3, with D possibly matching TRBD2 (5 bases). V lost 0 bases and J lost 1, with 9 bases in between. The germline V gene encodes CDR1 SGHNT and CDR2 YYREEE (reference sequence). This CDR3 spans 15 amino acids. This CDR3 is CASSLDYGGTDTQYF. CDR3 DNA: TGTGCCAGCAGCTTGGATTACGGGGGCACAGATACGCAGTATTTT.

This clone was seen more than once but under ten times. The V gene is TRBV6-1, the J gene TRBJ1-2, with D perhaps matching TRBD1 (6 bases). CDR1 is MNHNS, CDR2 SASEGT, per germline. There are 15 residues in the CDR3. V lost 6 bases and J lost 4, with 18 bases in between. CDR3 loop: CASSPSQGVGYGYTF. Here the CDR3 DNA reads TGTGCCAGCAGCCCCTCACAGGGAGTGGGCTATGGCTACACCTTC.

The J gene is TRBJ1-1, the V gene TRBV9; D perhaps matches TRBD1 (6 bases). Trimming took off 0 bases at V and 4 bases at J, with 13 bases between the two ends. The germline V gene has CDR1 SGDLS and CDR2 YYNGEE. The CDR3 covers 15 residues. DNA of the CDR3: TGTGCCAGCAGCGTAGACGGGGGGCAGGGCACTGAAGCTTTCTTT. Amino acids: CASSVDGGQGTEAFF. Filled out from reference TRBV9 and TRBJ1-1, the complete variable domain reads DSGVTQTPKHLITATGQRVTLRCSPRSGDLSVYWYQQSLDQGLQFLIQYYNGEERAKGNILERFSAQQFPDLHSELNLSSLELGDSALYFCASSVDGGQGTEAFFGQGTRLTVV.

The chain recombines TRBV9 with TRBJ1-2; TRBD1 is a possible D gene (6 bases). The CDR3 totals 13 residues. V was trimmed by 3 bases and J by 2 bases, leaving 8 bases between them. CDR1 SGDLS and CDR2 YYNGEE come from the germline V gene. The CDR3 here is CASSGTENYGYTF. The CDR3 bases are TGTGCCAGCAGCGGGACAGAGAACTATGGCTACACCTTC. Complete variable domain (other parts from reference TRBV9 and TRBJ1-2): DSGVTQTPKHLITATGQRVTLRCSPRSGDLSVYWYQQSLDQGLQFLIQYYNGEERAKGNILERFSAQQFPDLHSELNLSSLELGDSALYFCASSGTENYGYTFGSGTRLTVV.

The CDR3 DNA reads as TGCGCCAGCAGCCGATTTGGGAGCACAGATACGCAGTATTTT. It codes for CASSRFGSTDTQYF. The gene calls are TRBV4-3 and TRBJ2-3; D call uncertain. Trimming stripped 4 bases from V and 0 bases from J, with 8 bases between. The CDR3 has 14 residues. CDR1 and CDR2 (germline): LGHNA, YSLEER.

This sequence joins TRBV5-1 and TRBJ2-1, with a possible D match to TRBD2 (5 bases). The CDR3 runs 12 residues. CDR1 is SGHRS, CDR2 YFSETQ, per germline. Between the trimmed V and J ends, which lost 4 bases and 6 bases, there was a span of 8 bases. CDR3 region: CASSRSANEQFF. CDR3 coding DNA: TGCGCCAGCAGCCGTAGCGCCAATGAGCAGTTCTTC.

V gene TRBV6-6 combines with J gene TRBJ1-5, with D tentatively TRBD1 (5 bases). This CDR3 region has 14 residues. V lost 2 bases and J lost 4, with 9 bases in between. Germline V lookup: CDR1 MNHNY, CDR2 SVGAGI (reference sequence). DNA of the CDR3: TGTGCCAGCAGTTACGGGGGGGTTAATCAGCCCCAGCATTTT. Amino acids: CASSYGGVNQPQHF.

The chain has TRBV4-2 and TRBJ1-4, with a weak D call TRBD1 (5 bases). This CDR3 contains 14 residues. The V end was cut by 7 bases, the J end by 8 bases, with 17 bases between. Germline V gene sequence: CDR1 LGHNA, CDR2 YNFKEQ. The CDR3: CASTRGAVQEKLFF. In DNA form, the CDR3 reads TGTGCCAGCACTCGTGGGGCAGTTCAAGAAAAACTGTTTTTT.

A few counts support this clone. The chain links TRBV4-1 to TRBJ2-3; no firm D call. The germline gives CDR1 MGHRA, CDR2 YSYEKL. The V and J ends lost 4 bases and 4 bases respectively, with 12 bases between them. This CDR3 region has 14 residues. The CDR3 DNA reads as TGCGCCAGCAGCCTTTCGGGCCAATCAGATACGCAGTATTTT. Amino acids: CASSLSGQSDTQYF.

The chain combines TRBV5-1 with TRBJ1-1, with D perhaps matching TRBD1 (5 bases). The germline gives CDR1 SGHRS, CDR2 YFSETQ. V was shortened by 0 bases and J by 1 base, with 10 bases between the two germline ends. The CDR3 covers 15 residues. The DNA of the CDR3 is TGCGCCAGCAGCTTGGACGGGGGGACGAACACTGAAGCTTTCTTT. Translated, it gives CASSLDGGTNTEAFF. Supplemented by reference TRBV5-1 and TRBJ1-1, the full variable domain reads KAGVTQTPRYLIKTRGQQVTLSCSPISGHRSVSWYQQTPGQGLQFLFEYFSETQRNKGNFPGRFSGRQFSNSRSEMNVSTLELGDSALYLCASSLDGGTNTEAFFGQGTRLTVV.

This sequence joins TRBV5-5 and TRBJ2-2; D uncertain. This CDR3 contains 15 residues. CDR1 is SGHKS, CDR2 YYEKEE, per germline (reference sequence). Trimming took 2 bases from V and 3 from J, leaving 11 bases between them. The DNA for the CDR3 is TGTGCCAGCAGCTTAGCCAGGCTGTACACCGGGGAGCTGTTTTTT. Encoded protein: CASSLARLYTGELFF.

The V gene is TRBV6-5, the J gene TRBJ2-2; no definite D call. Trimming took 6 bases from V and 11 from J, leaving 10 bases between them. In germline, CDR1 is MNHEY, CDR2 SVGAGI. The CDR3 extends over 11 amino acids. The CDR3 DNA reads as TGTGCCAGCAGCAACGCGGATGAGCTGTTTTTT. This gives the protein CASSNADELFF.

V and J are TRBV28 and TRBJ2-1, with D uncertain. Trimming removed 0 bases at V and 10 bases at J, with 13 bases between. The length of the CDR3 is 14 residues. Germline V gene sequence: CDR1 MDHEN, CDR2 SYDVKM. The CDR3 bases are TGTGCCAGCAGTTTATGGGGTCCGGCAAAGGAGCAGTTCTTC. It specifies CASSLWGPAKEQFF.

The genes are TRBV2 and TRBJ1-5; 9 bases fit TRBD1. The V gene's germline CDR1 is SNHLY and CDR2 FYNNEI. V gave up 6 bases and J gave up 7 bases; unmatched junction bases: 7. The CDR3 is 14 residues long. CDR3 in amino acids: CASREQGAFQPQHF. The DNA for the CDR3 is TGTGCCAGCAGGGAACAGGGGGCTTTCCAGCCCCAGCATTTT.

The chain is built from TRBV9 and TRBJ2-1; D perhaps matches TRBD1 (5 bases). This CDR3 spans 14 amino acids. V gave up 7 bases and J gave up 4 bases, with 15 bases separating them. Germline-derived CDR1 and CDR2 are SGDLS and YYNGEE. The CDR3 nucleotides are TGTGCCAGCTATGCAGGGTCCCCTTACAATGAGCAGTTCTTC. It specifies CASYAGSPYNEQFF.

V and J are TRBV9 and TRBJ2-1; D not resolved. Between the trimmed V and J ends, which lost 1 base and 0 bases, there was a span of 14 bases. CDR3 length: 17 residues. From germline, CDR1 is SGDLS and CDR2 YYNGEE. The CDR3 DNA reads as TGTGCCAGCAGCGTACACCCCATTGAGACCTCCTACAATGAGCAGTTCTTC. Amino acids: CASSVHPIETSYNEQFF.

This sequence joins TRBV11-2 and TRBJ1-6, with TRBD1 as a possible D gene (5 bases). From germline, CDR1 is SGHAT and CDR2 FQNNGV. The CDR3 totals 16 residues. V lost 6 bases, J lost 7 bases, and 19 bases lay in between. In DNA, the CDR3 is TGTGCCAGCAGAAAAAACCCCGGGACCGAGAATTCACCCCTCCACTTT. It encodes CASRKNPGTENSPLHF.

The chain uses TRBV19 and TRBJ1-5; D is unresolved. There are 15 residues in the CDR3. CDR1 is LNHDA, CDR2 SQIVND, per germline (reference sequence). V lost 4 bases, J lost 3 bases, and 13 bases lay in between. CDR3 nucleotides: TGTGCCAGTAGTAAAGGGTTGGTTAACAATCAGCCCCAGCATTTT. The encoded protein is CASSKGLVNNQPQHF.

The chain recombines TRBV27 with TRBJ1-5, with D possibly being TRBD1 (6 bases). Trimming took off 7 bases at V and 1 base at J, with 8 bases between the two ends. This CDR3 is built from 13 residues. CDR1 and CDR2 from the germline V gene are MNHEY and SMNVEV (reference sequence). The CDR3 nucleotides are TGTGCCAGCAAACAGGGAAGCAATCAGCCCCAGCATTTT. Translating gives CASKQGSNQPQHF.